This T cell receptor (beta chain) was retrieved from a study of cytomegalovirus exposure and HLA in healthy donors (TCRdb year 2017). Study-wide context: An earlier analysis of some 500 of the donors reported approximately 290 Gb of sequence data and 117 million unique TCR beta sequences from approximately 180 million T cells. Because of strong linkage in the cohort, five DR-DQ haplotypes were treated as single units for association and clustering. Of the roughly 390 genotyped donors, 81% were placed in the genetic ancestry cluster associated with self-reported Caucasian donors. To predict cytomegalovirus infection status, the study brought together high-throughput TCR immunosequencing, statistical association of individual TCRs with disease status, and machine learning. About 280 gigabases of sequencing data and approximately 85 million unique TCR sequences were included in an early release covering under 650 HLA-typed donors. Among 300 to 450 genotyped donors of the cohort, an average of approximately 240,000 unique TCR beta nucleotide sequences were sequenced per donor, roughly 20% of them non-productive. HLA typing covered class I and class II loci at four-digit resolution. In a later genetic analysis, genome-wide SNP genotypes for about 55% of the roughly 670 donors were used, and that subset was treated as a discovery cohort. An earlier analysis of several hundred of the donors applied high-throughput TCR beta sequencing to assess whether each TCR beta V gene segment acted as functional or pseudogenic. A separate validation cohort of 100 to 150 different subjects was used in addition to the roughly 700-subject first cohort. The study used immunosequencing to profile the T cell repertoires of 670 or so subjects and linked those repertoires to cytomegalovirus serostatus. Typing coverage differed by locus: A, B, C, DRB1 and DQB1 were typed in roughly 620-630 donors, DQA1 in about 550, DPA1 in 600 to 610, and DPB1 in just under 490. Alongside the repertoire data, information on donor age, sex, ethnicity and CMV serostatus was compiled. A later analysis re-examined previously published TCR beta repertoires from more than 600 donors and added high-resolution HLA genotyping to investigate patterns of TCR occurrence. The study aimed to test whether cataloging public T cell receptors could reveal signatures of past pathogen exposure. Rather than using new phenotypic data, the later analysis identified candidate immune exposures from TCR beta sequences and from how often those sequences occurred across donors. All discovery cohort repertoires had been generated using a single sequencing platform.

Library preparation used the immunoSEQ multiplex PCR assay. For the multiplex PCR, a mixture combining 60 forward primers for TCR Vbeta segments and 13 reverse primers for TCR Jbeta segments was used. A multiplex PCR assay on genomic DNA amplified the CDR3 region of rearranged TCR beta genes. Amplified TCR beta libraries were sequenced as 87-base-pair reads on the Illumina HiSeq System. Processing in the source paper ran as follows. In a later analysis, 77 million or so unique TCR beta chains were counted across the 650 to 700 repertoires, and approximately 11 million of these chains were shared by at least two donors. To remove PCR and sequencing errors, raw reads were error-corrected and collapsed into unique sequences using a nearest-neighbor algorithm that merged closely related sequences. V, D and J gene segments were assigned by aligning CDR3 sequences to IMGT reference sequences. For a sequence to be retained, at least a six-nucleotide match to both a V gene segment and a J gene segment was required. A rearrangement was called productive if the CDR3 had no stop codons and remained in frame with V and J, and every other rearrangement was called non-productive. Following IMGT convention, CDR3 was defined as the stretch from the second conserved V-encoded cysteine up to the conserved J-encoded phenylalanine. In an earlier analysis of roughly 610 of the donors, sequences lacking an unambiguous match to a single V gene segment were excluded. In an earlier analysis of 450 to 700 of the donors, V segments were called functional above 56.7% productive rearrangements and were called segregating when the between-donor standard deviation exceeded 5%. A statistical classification framework was built for diagnosing cytomegalovirus status from the catalog of TCR beta chain sequences. In a later analysis, TCR nucleotide sequences were compared against IMGT/GENE-DB human TR gene sequences so that V and J genes could be assigned. Using the TCRdist pipeline, a later analysis assigned CDR3 sequences along with most-parsimonious VDJ recombination scenarios. In a later analysis, each TCR beta chain was defined by its CDR3 amino acid sequence together with its V-gene family, and reads without a unique V-gene family were excluded. A later analysis removed over 500 highly shared, low-generation-probability nucleotide sequences to deal with suspected cross-contamination and a sequencing artifact. In a later analysis, a clonal expansion index was calculated for each public chain from normalized within-repertoire ranks of inferred template counts. In a later analysis, generation probabilities were computed with a VDJ recombination model fitted to out-of-frame rearrangements, and the resulting probabilities were checked against IGoR. In a later analysis, TCR-TCR, TCR-HLA and TCR-CMV co-occurrence was scored with hypergeometric tests, and a repertoire-size bias correction was applied to TCR pairs. A later analysis estimated false discovery rates by permuting HLA or CMV assignments 20 times. In a later analysis, co-occurring TCRs were grouped with DBSCAN, and TCRdist sequence similarity was added when clustering was performed within HLA-allele-positive subsets. Repertoires with fewer than 30,000 or more than 120,000 public chains, plus five repertoires with anomalous nucleotide sharing, were excluded from co-occurrence clustering. Held by TCRdb, this immuneACCESS table contains in-frame sequences only and omits some clones. Under half of the omission traces to an unresolved V gene where checked; the cause of the rest is unknown. V, J and clone size are taken as reported in that table, and D and trimming were inferred from the DNA itself. This sample is represented by about 140,000 clones; over 50% of them were singletons. Under 2% of the sample belongs to the ten largest clones.

The CDR3 sequence holds 14 residues, the cysteine and phenylalanine included. Solely the CDR3 DNA is kept, with 42 bases framed from the first base. The germline V gene specifies SGHAT as CDR1 and FQNNGV as CDR2. V is cut by 5 bases and J by 5 bases, and the space between the germline ends is 12 bases. Summary of the overall study and its limitations: Correlated functional status among segregating V segments might be attributable to linkage disequilibrium, but an unknown experimental factor could not be ruled out. A further reported finding was that TCR beta sequences accurately predicted the HLA-A and HLA-B alleles for most subjects in the first cohort. Across donors, most TCR sequences were observed very rarely, whereas some public TCRs were present in many individuals. This cohort had only TCR beta chains sequenced, and the lack of alpha or paired-chain data limited which features could be detected. V-gene and J-gene trimming of TCR beta chains was associated with a missense DCLRE1C variant in a later genetic analysis, and the association was replicated in an independent cohort. A total of fewer than 200 TCR beta chains were listed by the study as associated with cytomegalovirus. At a false discovery rate of 0.05, a later analysis linked 15,000 to 20,000 TCR beta sequences to specific HLA alleles. In both the original and validation cohorts, the classifier was reported to diagnose cytomegalovirus status with high specificity and sensitivity. Broadly in line with IMGT annotations, most TCR beta V segments showed up in productive rearrangements about 90% or about 30% of the time in an earlier analysis of a few hundred of the donors. In a later analysis, HLA-associated TCR beta chains showed more clonal expansion and lower generation probabilities than non-associated chains that were equally common. A few of the identified cytomegalovirus-associated TCR beta chains were confirmed in vitro to be specific for cytomegalovirus antigens. According to a later analysis, most CMV-associated TCR beta chains appeared to be HLA-restricted, and the HLA associations seemed to be driven largely by CMV exposure. In a later analysis, the rate of TCR association differed among HLA loci, with DRB1 alleles having the most associated TCRs and HLA-C alleles having the fewest. Roughly uniform sequencing depth across donors was assumed in presence/absence analyses, although this assumption may not hold. According to a later genetic analysis, donors in an Asian-associated ancestry cluster had fewer N-insertions in productive TCRs than the approximately 700-donor mean. The sequencing pipeline was judged likely to have produced a cluster of highly shared sequence variants as a technical artifact. The authors suggested that the approach could potentially be generalized to other disease states and immunological phenotypes. According to a later analysis, parvovirus B19, influenza, CMV and Epstein-Barr virus appeared linked to several top co-occurrence clusters. Strong co-occurrence of HLA alleles, especially DR and DQ, made assigning TCR associations to individual alleles difficult. Some IMGT-functional V segments, including TRBV6-2 and TRBV6-3, could not be distinguished by the 87-base-pair reads and were therefore excluded. HLA typing was unavailable for some donors at each locus, so association tests used only the typed subset. Some 15 rarely observed V segments, including chromosome 9 orphons, were excluded from the earlier analysis of several hundred of the donors because counts were too low. The only immune exposure information available for the cohort was CMV serostatus.

As regards this clone: The antigen this receptor binds is unknown. Within one base of it there is no much larger clone, and no base qualities were kept.

The cohort consisted of fewer than 700 healthy bone marrow donors. At the time of sampling, every cohort member was nominally healthy, though immune exposures that went unrecorded were likely present. CMV serostatus was positive for roughly 290 and negative for about 50% of the roughly 700 cohort members, and was not recorded for this donor. A peripheral blood sample was collected from each donor, and TCR beta sequencing was performed on peripheral blood mononuclear cells. The Qiagen DNeasy Blood Extraction Kit was used to extract genomic DNA from the blood cell samples. The rearrangement joined TRBV11-2 to TRBJ1-4; the D gene is possibly TRBD1, with 5 bases matching. The sample was PBMCs. The receptor was isolated from a human donor in good health. The CDR3 reads as follows: CASSAREGNEKLFF. The DNA reads as follows: TGTGCCAGCAGCGCCAGGGAGGGGAATGAAAAACTGTTTTTT.